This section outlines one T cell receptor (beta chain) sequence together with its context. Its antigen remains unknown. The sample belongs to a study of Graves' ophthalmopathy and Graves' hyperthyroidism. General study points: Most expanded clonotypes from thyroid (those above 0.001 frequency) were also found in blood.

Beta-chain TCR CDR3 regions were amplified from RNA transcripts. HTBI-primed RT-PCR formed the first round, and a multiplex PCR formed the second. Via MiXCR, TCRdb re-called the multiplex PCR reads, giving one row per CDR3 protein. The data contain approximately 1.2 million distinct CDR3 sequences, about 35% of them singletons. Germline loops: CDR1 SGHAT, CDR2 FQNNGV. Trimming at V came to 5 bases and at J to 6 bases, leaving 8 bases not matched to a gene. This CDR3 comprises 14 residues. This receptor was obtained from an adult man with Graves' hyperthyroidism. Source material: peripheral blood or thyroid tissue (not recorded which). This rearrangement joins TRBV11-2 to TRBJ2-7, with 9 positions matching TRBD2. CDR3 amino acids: CASSKKGLASEQYF. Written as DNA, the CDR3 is TGTGCCAGCAGCAAAAAGGGACTAGCTTCCGAGCAGTACTTC.